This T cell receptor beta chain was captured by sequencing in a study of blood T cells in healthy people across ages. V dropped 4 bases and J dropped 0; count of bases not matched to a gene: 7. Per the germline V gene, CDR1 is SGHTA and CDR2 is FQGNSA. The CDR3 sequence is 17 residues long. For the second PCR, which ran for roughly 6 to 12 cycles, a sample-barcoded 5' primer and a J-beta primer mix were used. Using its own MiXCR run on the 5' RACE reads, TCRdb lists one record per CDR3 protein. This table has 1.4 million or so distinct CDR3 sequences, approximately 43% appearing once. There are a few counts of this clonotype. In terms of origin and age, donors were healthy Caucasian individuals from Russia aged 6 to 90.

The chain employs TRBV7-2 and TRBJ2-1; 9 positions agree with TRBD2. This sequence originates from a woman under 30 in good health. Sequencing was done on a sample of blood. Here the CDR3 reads CASSSRLAVSSYNEQFF. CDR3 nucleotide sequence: TGTGCCAGCAGCTCAAGACTAGCGGTGAGCTCCTACAATGAGCAGTTCTTC. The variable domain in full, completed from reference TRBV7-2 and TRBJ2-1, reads GAGVSQSPSNKVTEKGKDVELRCDPISGHTALYWYRQSLGQGLEFLIYFQGNSAPDKSGLPSDRFSAERTGGSVSTLTIQRTQQEDSAVYLCASSSRLAVSSYNEQFFGPGTRLTVL.